These 14 T cell receptor beta chains were all obtained from the same sample, sequenced in a study of blood T cell repertoires in COVID-19. Assay: immunoSEQ multiplex PCR; the TCRdb copy retains only in-frame clones and omits some. The sample contains roughly 62,000 clones, about 77% of which appear only once. The sequenced sample consisted of peripheral blood. The source is a human donor in a cohort sampled during active COVID-19.

The V and J genes are TRBV18 and TRBJ2-5; 10 bases align to TRBD1. The CDR3 sequence is 16 residues long. Germline V gene sequence: CDR1 KGHSH, CDR2 LQKENI. Trimming removed 1 base from V and 5 bases from J; junction bases left unmatched: 7. In DNA, the CDR3 is TGTGCCAGCTCACCACTGTTGACAGGGGGCCGGGAGACCCAGTACTTC. It yields the protein CASSPLLTGGRETQYF.

The CDR3 bases are TGCGCCAGCAGCCCCGGGGGGCCTGGAAACACCATATATTTT. Translating gives CASSPGGPGNTIYF. The chain uses TRBV5-1 and TRBJ1-3; D perhaps matches TRBD1 (6 bases). CDR3 length: 14 residues. Germline CDR1 SGHRS, CDR2 YFSETQ. V lost 4 bases, J lost 2 bases, and 10 bases lay in between.

This clone occurred many times. The chain is built from TRBV3-1 (or the pseudogene TRBV3-2) and TRBJ1-3; D perhaps matches TRBD1 (6 bases). V lost 5 bases to trimming and J lost 5 bases, with 16 bases between them. Germline lookup yields CDR1 LGHDT and CDR2 YNNKEL (reference sequence). This CDR3 comprises 15 residues. This chain's CDR3 is CASSSGTLLRNTIYF. The CDR3 nucleotides are TGTGCCAGCAGCTCGGGGACACTTCTTAGAAACACCATATATTTT.

V usage is TRBV7-2 and J usage is TRBJ2-3; TRBD2 matches at 10 bases. The CDR3 has 17 residues. The trim removed 0 bases at V and 3 bases at J, leaving 6 bases unmatched. Germline V CDR1 and CDR2: SGHTA, FQGNSA. In DNA form, the CDR3 reads TGTGCCAGCAGCTTAGCGCGGCTAGCGGGAGTAACAGATACGCAGTATTTT. It yields the protein CASSLARLAGVTDTQYF.

The V call is TRBV7-9, the J call TRBJ2-7; tentatively, D is TRBD2 (5 bases). This CDR3 region has 14 residues. The V end was cut by 4 bases, the J end by 6 bases, with 16 bases between. Germline-derived CDR1 and CDR2 are SEHNR and FQNEAQ (reference sequence). The CDR3 DNA reads as TGTGCCAGCAGCTCGCAAGCGGACTCCGGCGAGCAGTACTTC. Translating it yields CASSSQADSGEQYF.

The V gene is TRBV20-1, the J gene TRBJ2-1, with a tentative D call TRBD2 (6 bases). V was cut by 4 bases and J by 2 bases, with 18 bases left in between. The CDR3 consists of 16 residues. Germline V lookup: CDR1 DFQATT, CDR2 SNEGSKA (reference sequence). The CDR3 spells CSATETSGSAYNEQFF. For the CDR3, the DNA is TGCAGTGCTACTGAAACGAGCGGGTCGGCCTACAATGAGCAGTTCTTC.

The J gene is TRBJ1-2, the V gene TRBV19; 8 bases match TRBD1. This CDR3 is built from 14 residues. Germline CDR1 is LNHDA and CDR2 is SQIVND (reference sequence). V gave up 1 base and J gave up 8 bases; unmatched junction bases: 6. The DNA of the CDR3 is TGTGCCAGTAGTATAGGCGGACAGGGCGTAGGCTACACCTTC. Residues: CASSIGGQGVGYTF.

This sequence joins TRBV20-1 and TRBJ1-2; TRBD1 matches at 9 bases. The CDR3 is 13 residues long. In germline, CDR1 is DFQATT, CDR2 SNEGSKA (reference sequence). V lost 4 bases, J lost 4 bases, and 4 bases stayed unmatched. DNA of the CDR3: TGCAGTGCTATTGAGACAGGGGGCTATGGCTACACCTTC. This encodes CSAIETGGYGYTF.

The V gene is TRBV12-3 or TRBV12-4, the J gene TRBJ1-2; TRBD1 is a possible D gene (6 bases). V shed 8 bases and J shed 4 bases, with 14 bases lying between them. This CDR3 is built from 13 residues. CDR3 amino acids: CASREGVGYGYTF. In DNA, the CDR3 is TGTGCCAGCCGAGAGGGGGTGGGCTATGGCTACACCTTC.

The chain joins TRBV18 to TRBJ2-2; D is perhaps TRBD1 (5 bases). CDR3 length: 15 residues. Germline CDR1 and CDR2: KGHSH and LQKENI. V gave up 3 bases and J gave up 3 bases, with 11 bases separating them. The CDR3, as DNA: TGTGCCAGCTCACCCCAGACAGTAGACACCGGGGAGCTGTTTTTT. It codes for CASSPQTVDTGELFF.

This clone was counted once. This chain connects TRBV6-5 to TRBJ2-2, with TRBD2 matching over 7 bases. The CDR3 loop spans 14 amino acids. Germline values: CDR1 MNHEY, CDR2 SVGAGI. J was trimmed by 2 bases and V by 6 bases; bases with no gene match: 3. CDR3 protein: CASRRELNTGELFF. Here the CDR3 DNA reads TGTGCCAGCAGGCGGGAGTTAAACACCGGGGAGCTGTTTTTT.

The chain combines TRBV18 with TRBJ1-5; 7 nucleotides align to TRBD1. J lost 2 bases, V lost 6 bases, and 4 bases had no gene match. This CDR3 has 14 residues. Germline loops: CDR1 KGHSH, CDR2 LQKENI. CDR3 residues: CASSRGTGNQPQHF. The CDR3 bases are TGTGCCAGCTCTCGCGGGACAGGCAATCAGCCCCAGCATTTT.

This clone was seen more than once but under ten times. The chain recombines TRBV18 with TRBJ1-2; no firm D call. Germline V lookup: CDR1 KGHSH, CDR2 LQKENI. CDR3 length: 15 amino acids. Trimming shortened V by 0 bases and J by 2 bases, and 10 bases separated the two germline ends. The CDR3 DNA is TGTGCCAGCTCACCACCCCAGGCGCCAAACTATGGCTACACCTTC. As protein: CASSPPQAPNYGYTF. The whole variable domain, filled in from reference TRBV18 and TRBJ1-2, reads NAGVMQNPRHLVRRRGQEARLRCSPMKGHSHVYWYRQLPEEGLKFMVYLQKENIIDESGMPKERFSAEFPKEGPSILRIQQVVRGDSAAYFCASSPPQAPNYGYTFGSGTRLTVV.

The chain couples TRBV7-2 to TRBJ1-5; D uncertain. Germline values: CDR1 SGHTA, CDR2 FQGNSA. This CDR3 region has 13 residues. Trimming left V 3 bases short and J 2 bases short, with 5 bases between. The DNA for the CDR3 is TGTGCCAGCAGCTTGCAGGGCAATCAGCCCCAGCATTTT. This codes for CASSLQGNQPQHF.